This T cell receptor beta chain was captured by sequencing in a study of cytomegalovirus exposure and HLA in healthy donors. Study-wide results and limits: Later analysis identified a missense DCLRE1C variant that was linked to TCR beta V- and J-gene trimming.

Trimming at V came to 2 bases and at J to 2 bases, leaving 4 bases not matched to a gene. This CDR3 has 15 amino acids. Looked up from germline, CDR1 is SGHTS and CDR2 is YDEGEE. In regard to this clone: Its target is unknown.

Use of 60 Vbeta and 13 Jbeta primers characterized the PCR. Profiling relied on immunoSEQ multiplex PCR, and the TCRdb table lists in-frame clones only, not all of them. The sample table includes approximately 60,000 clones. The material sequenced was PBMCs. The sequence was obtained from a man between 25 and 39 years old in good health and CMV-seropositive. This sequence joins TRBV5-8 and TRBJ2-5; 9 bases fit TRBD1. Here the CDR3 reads CASSFHRGRQETQYF. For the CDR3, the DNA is TGTGCCAGCAGCTTCCACAGGGGGCGACAAGAGACCCAGTACTTC.